This section outlines one TCR beta chain sequence together with its context. Its matching antigen is unknown. This sample was included in a study of cytomegalovirus exposure and HLA in healthy donors. Study-level background: For the approximately 430 genotyped donors, over 80% fell within the Caucasian-associated ancestry cluster. Study conclusions and caveats: Follow-up analysis seemed to connect common viral pathogens with several of the most significant clusters identified.

Both 60 Vbeta primers and 13 Jbeta primers went into the PCR. Some clones are missing from TCRdb's copy, which holds only in-frame ones; the method was immunoSEQ multiplex PCR. In the table there are 190,000 or so clones, over 75% of which are singletons. Trimming cost V 0 bases and J 4 bases; bases outside gene matches: 2. There are 13 residues in the CDR3. Per the germline V gene, CDR1 is GTSNPN and CDR2 is SVGIG (reference sequence). The TCR comes from a woman between 45 and 60 years old in good health and CMV-seropositive. The sample consisted of PBMCs. The rearrangement uses TRBV30 and TRBJ2-5, with TRBD1 matching over 7 bases. The CDR3 loop reads CAWSVNRGETQYF. For the CDR3, the DNA is TGTGCCTGGAGTGTAAACAGGGGAGAGACCCAGTACTTC.